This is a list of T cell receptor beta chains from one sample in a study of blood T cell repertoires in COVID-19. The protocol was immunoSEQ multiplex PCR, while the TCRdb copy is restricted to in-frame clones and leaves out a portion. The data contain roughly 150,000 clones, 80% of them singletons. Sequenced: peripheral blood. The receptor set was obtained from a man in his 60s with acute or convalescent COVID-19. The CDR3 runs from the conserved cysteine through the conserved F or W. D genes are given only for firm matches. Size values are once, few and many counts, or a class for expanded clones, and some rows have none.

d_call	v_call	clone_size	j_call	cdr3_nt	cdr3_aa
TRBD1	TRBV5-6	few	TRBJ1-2	TGTGCCAGCAGCTTGGTTGGACAGGGGATATATGGCTACACCTTC	CASSLVGQGIYGYTF
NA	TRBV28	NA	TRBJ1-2	TGTGCCAGCAGCCCTAACACAGGGTTTAGTTCGGGTGGCTACACCTTC	CASSPNTGFSSGGYTF
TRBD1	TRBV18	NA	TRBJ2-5	TGTGCCAGCTCCCCCAAACAGGGGGAGACCCAGTACTTC	CASSPKQGETQYF
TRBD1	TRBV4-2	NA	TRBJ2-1	TGTGCCAGCAGCCAACCAGCGACAGGGAATTACAATGAGCAGTTCTTC	CASSQPATGNYNEQFF
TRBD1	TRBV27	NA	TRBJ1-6	TGTGCCAGCAGTTACGACAGGGCCACCTATAATTCACCCCTCCACTTT	CASSYDRATYNSPLHF
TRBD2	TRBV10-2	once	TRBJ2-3	TGCGCCAGCAGAGATGGAATAGCGGGATGGACAGATACGCAGTATTTT	CASRDGIAGWTDTQYF
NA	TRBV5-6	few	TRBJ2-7	TGTGCCAGCAGCTTGGGGTGGCCGATCGCCAACGAGCAGTACTTC	CASSLGWPIANEQYF
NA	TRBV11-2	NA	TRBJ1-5	TGTGCCAGCAGCTTAGGAGCGGGTGGGAGAAATCAGCCCCAGCATTTT	CASSLGAGGRNQPQHF
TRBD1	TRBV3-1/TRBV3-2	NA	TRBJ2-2	TGTGCCAGCAGCCAAGCGTGGGACAGGGGAATGAGAAGTATTTTAGGCACCGGGGAGCTGTTTTTT	CASSQAWDRGMRSILGTGELFF
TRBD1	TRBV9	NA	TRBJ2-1	TGTGCCAGCAGCGTTGCCGTAGGGACAGCCTTCTACAATGAGCAGTTCTTC	CASSVAVGTAFYNEQFF
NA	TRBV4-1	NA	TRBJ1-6	TGCGCCAGCAGCCAAAGTGATAACAGTCGTAATTCACCCCTCCACTTT	CASSQSDNSRNSPLHF
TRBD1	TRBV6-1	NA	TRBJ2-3	TGTGCCAGCAGTGACGACAGGGGGGGCCTGACAGATACGCAGTATTTT	CASSDDRGGLTDTQYF
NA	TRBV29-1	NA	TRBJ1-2	TGCAGCGTTGATATAGCGGGACGGCTCTATGGCTACACCTTC	CSVDIAGRLYGYTF
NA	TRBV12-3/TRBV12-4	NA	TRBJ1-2	TGTGCCAGCAGTTTAGATGCGTGGGGCTACACCTTC	CASSLDAWGYTF
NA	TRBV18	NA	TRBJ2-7	TGTGCCAGCTCCCCTAGAGGCAGTGCGAGCTCCTACGAGCAGTACTTC	CASSPRGSASSYEQYF
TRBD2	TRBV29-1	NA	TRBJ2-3	TGCAGCGTTGAAGGGGCTAGCGGGGGTTCGCAGTATTTT	CSVEGASGGSQYF
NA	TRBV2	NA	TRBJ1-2	TGTGCCAGCAGACCCGACAGAGGCTATGAGGGCTACACCTTC	CASRPDRGYEGYTF
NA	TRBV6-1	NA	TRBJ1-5	TGTGCCAGCAGGGAAGGGACATCGGCCCAGCCCCAGCATTTT	CASREGTSAQPQHF
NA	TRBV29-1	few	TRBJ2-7	TGCAGCGTTGAAGGGGCAGCCTACGAGCAGTACTTC	CSVEGAAYEQYF
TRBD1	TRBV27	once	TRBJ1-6	TGTGCCAGCAGTCTGGACAGGGTGTCACCCCTCCACTTT	CASSLDRVSPLHF
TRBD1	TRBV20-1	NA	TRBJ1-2	TGCAGTGCTAGTCAACCGGGACAGGGGGCTTCTGGCTACACCTTC	CSASQPGQGASGYTF
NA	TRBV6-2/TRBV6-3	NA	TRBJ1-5	TGTGCCAGCAGCCGAGAAAATCAGCCCCAGCATTTT	CASSRENQPQHF
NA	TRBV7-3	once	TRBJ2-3	TGTGCCAGCAGCTTAGAGGGCAGGGGTACGCAGTATTTT	CASSLEGRGTQYF
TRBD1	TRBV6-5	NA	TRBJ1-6	TGTGCCAGCAGCCGGGAGGACAGGGATTTTTTCCCCCTCCACTTT	CASSREDRDFFPLHF
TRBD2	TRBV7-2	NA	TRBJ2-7	TGTGCCAGCAACATGGGCCTAGCGGGGGGAAGCTCCTACGAGCAGTACTTC	CASNMGLAGGSSYEQYF
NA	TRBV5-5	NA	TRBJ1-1	TGTGCCAGCAGCTTGGCCTTTTGGAACACTGAAGCTTTCTTT	CASSLAFWNTEAFF
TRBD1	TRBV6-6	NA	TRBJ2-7	TGTGCCAGCAGTTACTCAACAGGGGGCGGGTTGCAGTACTTC	CASSYSTGGGLQYF
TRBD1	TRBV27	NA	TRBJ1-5	TGTGCCAGCAGTTTGTCCGGACAGGGTCGAGGGGAGAATCAGCCCCAGCATTTT	CASSLSGQGRGENQPQHF
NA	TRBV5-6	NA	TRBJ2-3	TGTGCCAGCAGCTTGGCAGGGCCAGGGGCGCAGTATTTT	CASSLAGPGAQYF
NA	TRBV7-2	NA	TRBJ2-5	TGTGCCAGCAGCTACGCGGGTCCAGGGGCGATCCAAGAGACCCAGTACTTC	CASSYAGPGAIQETQYF
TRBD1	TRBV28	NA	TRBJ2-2	TGTGCCAGCAGTTTAGTGTTTGGACAGGGTGGAAGCACCGGGGAGCTGTTTTTT	CASSLVFGQGGSTGELFF
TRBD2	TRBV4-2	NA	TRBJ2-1	TGTGCCAGCAGCCCCGGCTTCCGGGACAGGGTTAGGGGACTAGCGGGCAATGAGCAGTTCTTC	CASSPGFRDRVRGLAGNEQFF
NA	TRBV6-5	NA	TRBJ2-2	TGTGCCAGCAGTTACTTCCCAGCGAACACCGGGGAGCTGTTTTTT	CASSYFPANTGELFF
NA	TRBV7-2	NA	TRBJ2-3	TGTGCCAGCAGCGCTCATCAGGGCACAGATACGCAGTATTTT	CASSAHQGTDTQYF
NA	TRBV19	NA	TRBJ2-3	TGTGCCAGTCTAGGGGTCACAGATACGCAGTATTTT	CASLGVTDTQYF
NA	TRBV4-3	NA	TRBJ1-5	TGCGCCAGCAGCCAAGATGCGGGGGCTAGGGGTCAGCCCCAGCATTTT	CASSQDAGARGQPQHF
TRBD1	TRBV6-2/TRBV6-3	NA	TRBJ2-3	TGTGCCAGCAGTTACCTGAGGGGGCGAGATACGCAGTATTTT	CASSYLRGRDTQYF
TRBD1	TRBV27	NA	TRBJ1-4	TGTGCTGACCGACAGGGATTCATTACTCCAACTAATGAAAAACTGTTTTTT	CADRQGFITPTNEKLFF
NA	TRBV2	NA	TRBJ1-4	TGTGCCAGCAGTGCGAACAGCCTTAATGAAAAACTGTTTTTT	CASSANSLNEKLFF
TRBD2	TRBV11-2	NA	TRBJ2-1	TGTGCCAGCAGTCTAGCGGGAGGGAACAATGAGCAGTTCTTC	CASSLAGGNNEQFF